What follows describes a single TCR beta chain. The sample is drawn from a study of blood T cell repertoires in COVID-19. Study overall: The study drew acute and convalescent COVID-19 samples from the United States, Italy and Spain. Sample material is recorded as cDNA or gDNA derived from T cells, B-cell-depleted T cells, or PBMCs.

As processed by the authors: Estimation of nucleated cell counts was performed using reference gene primer amplification. The method was immunoSEQ multiplex PCR; TCRdb's version includes in-frame clones alone and lacks a portion of them. V and J calls and clone size are given by that table; D and trimming were obtained from the DNA. The profile shows fewer than 150,000 clones, more than 80% of them singletons. The origin of this receptor is an elderly woman in a cohort sampled during active or convalescent COVID-19. The specimen sequenced was peripheral blood.

The CDR3 spells CSVDLATSGVSGEQFF. Written as DNA, the CDR3 is TGCAGCGTTGACTTAGCGACTAGCGGGGTCTCGGGTGAGCAGTTCTTC. The chain couples TRBV29-1 to TRBJ2-1, with 11 positions matching TRBD2. Losses at the gene ends were 3 bases for V and 9 bases for J; bases not matched to a gene: 13. This CDR3 spans 16 amino acids. The germline gives CDR1 SQVTM, CDR2 ANQGSEA.